These 5 T cell receptor beta chains share one sample of origin, sequenced in a study of Ad26.COV2.S vaccination and SARS-CoV-2 variants. This table comes from immunoSEQ multiplex PCR, and its TCRdb copy is limited to in-frame clones, with some not included. The sample lists a few hundred thousand clones, about nine tenths seen once, with approximately 4.3% in the top ten. Noted treatment: approximately 18 received Ad26.COV2.S at low or high dose, single or two shots; 5 received placebo; per-sample allocation not given. Sample collection was performed on day 63 after the first vaccine or placebo injection. The starting material was peripheral blood, obtained in a trial of Ad26.COV2.S vaccine versus placebo. The receptor source for this set is a person between 18 and 59 years old who received the Ad26.COV2.S COVID-19 vaccine or a placebo.

The V and J genes are TRBV9 and TRBJ2-3; TRBD1 might be the D (6 bases). Germline values: CDR1 SGDLS, CDR2 YYNGEE. V lost 4 bases and J lost 2, with 8 bases in between. The CDR3 covers 13 residues. CDR3 loop: CASSQGITDTQYF. For the CDR3, the DNA is TGTGCCAGCAGCCAGGGGATCACAGATACGCAGTATTTT.

The chain recombines TRBV28 with TRBJ1-3; no clear D gene. Trimming took 5 bases from V and 0 from J, leaving 11 bases between them. CDR1 MDHEN and CDR2 SYDVKM come from the germline V gene. The CDR3 extends over 15 amino acids. The CDR3 spells CASSRSDASGNTIYF. The CDR3, as DNA: TGTGCCAGCAGTCGCTCGGATGCCTCTGGAAACACCATATATTTT. Variable domain in full (rest from reference TRBV28 and TRBJ1-3): DVKVTQSSRYLVKRTGEKVFLECVQDMDHENMFWYRQDPGLGLRLIYFSYDVKMKEKGDIPEGYSVSREKKERFSLILESASTNQTSMYLCASSRSDASGNTIYFGEGSWLTVV.

The J gene is TRBJ2-1, the V gene TRBV24-1; tentative D call: TRBD1 (5 bases). This CDR3 comprises 14 residues. CDR1 and CDR2 (germline): KGHDR, SFDVKD. The V and J ends lost 2 bases and 4 bases respectively, with 8 bases between them. CDR3: CATSDYRQYNEQFF. CDR3 coding DNA: TGTGCCACCAGTGATTACCGACAGTACAATGAGCAGTTCTTC.

CDR3: CASSQREIYESYNEQFF. The CDR3 nucleotides are TGCGCCAGCAGCCAAAGGGAAATCTATGAGTCCTACAATGAGCAGTTCTTC. This chain connects TRBV4-3 to TRBJ2-1; D unresolved. Germline V lookup: CDR1 LGHNA, CDR2 YSLEER. The CDR3 length is 17 residues. The V gene lost 2 bases and the J gene lost 1 base, with 15 bases spanning the gap.

This chain joins TRBV11-2 and TRBJ2-7, with D uncertain. The CDR3 contains 12 residues. Trimming took 3 bases from V and 6 from J, leaving 9 bases between them. Looked up from germline, CDR1 is SGHAT and CDR2 is FQNNGV. This CDR3 reads CASSFASPEQYF. The CDR3 DNA reads TGTGCCAGCAGCTTCGCATCTCCCGAGCAGTACTTC.